The clone carrying this T cell receptor (beta chain) was counted between two and nine times. Its target is unknown. This specimen belongs to a study of early T cells in non-severe SARS-CoV-2 infection. Across the whole study: Bulk RNA isolated from unsorted whole blood underwent sequencing; chains were not paired.

As part of library construction, unique molecular identifiers were attached to individual cDNA molecules. From the 5' RACE reads, TCRdb called clonotypes with MiXCR, one entry per CDR3 protein. This table holds 50,000 to 65,000 distinct CDR3 sequences, 20% to 25% found once. Germline CDR1 reads ENHRY; CDR2 reads SYGVKD. CDR3 length equals 14 residues. V was pared by 7 bases and J by 5 bases, with 8 bases of the junction left unmatched. Study-level findings and limits: Private and CD4 specificities were missed by VDJdb matching, which favored anti-spike CD8 responses.

The origin of this receptor is an adult who was a healthcare worker with PCR-confirmed SARS-CoV-2 infection or an uninfected control (not recorded which). The rearrangement links TRBV10-3 to TRBJ1-1, with 9 bases matching TRBD1. The sample consisted of whole blood, taken at baseline. CDR3 residues: CAINRGLRKTEAFF. CDR3 in DNA: TGTGCCATCAACAGGGGGCTGAGGAAGACTGAAGCTTTCTTT.